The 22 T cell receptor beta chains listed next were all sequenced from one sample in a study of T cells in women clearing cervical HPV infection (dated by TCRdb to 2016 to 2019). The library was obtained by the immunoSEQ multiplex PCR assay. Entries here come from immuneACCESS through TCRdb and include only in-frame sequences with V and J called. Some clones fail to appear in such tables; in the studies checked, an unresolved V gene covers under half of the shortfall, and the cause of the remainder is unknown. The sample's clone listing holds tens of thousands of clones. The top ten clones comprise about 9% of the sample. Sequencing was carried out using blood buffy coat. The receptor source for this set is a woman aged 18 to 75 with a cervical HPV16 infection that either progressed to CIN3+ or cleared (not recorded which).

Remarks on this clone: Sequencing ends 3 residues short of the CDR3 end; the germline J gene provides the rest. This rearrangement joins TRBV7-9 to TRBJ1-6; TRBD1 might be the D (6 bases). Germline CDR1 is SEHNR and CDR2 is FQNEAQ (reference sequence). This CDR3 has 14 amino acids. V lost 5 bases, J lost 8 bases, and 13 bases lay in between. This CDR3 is CASSPDSEHSPLHF. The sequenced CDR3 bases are TGTGCCAGCAGCCCGGACAGTGAGCATTCACCC.

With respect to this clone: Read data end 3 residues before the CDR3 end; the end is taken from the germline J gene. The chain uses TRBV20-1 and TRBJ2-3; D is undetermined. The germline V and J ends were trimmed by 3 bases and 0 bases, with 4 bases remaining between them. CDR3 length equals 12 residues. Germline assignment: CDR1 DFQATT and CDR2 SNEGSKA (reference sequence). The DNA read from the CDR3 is TGCAGTGCTAGCAGAAGCACAGATACG. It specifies CSASRSTDT. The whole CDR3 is CSASRSTDTQYF.

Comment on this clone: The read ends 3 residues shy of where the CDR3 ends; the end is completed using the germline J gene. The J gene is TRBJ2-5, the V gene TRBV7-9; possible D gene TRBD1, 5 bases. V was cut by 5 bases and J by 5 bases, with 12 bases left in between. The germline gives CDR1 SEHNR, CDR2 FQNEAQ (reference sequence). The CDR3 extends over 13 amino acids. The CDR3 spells CASSAAGSETQYF. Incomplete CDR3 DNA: TGTGCCAGCAGCGCGGCAGGGTCCGAGACC.

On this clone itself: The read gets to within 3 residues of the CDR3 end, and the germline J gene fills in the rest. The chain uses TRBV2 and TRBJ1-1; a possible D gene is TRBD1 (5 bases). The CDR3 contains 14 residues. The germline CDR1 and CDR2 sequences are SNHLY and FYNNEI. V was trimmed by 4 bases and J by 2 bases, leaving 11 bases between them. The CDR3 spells CASSVEGLNTEAFF. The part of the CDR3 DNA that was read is TGTGCCAGCAGTGTCGAGGGACTCAACACTGAA.

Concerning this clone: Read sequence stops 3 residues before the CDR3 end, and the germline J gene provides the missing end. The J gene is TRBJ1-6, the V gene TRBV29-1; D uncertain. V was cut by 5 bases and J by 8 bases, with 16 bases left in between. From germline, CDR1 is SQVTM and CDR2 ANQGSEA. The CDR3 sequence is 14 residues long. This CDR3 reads CSVRGLGIDSPLHF. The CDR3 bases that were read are TGCAGCGTTCGTGGACTGGGGATAGATTCACCC.

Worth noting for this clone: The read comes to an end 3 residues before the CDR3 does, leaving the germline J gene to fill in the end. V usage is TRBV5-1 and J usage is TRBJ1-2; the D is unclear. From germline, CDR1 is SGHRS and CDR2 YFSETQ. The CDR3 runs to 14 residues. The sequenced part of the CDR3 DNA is TGCGCCAGCAGCTTGGAAAGTACAGTAAGAGGC. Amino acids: CASSLESTVRG. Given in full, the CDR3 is CASSLESTVRGYTF.

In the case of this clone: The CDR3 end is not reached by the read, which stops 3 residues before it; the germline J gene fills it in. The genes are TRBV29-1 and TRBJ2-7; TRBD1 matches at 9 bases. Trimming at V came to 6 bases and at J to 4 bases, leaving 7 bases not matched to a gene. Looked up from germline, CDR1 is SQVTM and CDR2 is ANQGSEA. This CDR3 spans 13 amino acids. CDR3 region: CSVKAGTGYEQYF. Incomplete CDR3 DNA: TGCAGCGTAAAAGCCGGGACAGGGTACGAG.

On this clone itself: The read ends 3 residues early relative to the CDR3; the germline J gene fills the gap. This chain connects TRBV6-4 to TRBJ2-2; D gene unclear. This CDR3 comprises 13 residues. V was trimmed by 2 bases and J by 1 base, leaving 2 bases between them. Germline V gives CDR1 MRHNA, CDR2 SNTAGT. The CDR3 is CASSDRNTGELFF. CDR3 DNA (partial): TGTGCCAGCAGTGACCGGAACACCGGGGAG.

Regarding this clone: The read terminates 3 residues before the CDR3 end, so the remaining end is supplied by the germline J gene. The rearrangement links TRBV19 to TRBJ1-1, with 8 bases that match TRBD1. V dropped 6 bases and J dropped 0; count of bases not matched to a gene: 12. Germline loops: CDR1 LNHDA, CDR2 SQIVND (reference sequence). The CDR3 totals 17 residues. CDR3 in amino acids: CASSVPGQEYMNTEAFF. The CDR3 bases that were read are TGTGCCAGTAGCGTACCGGGACAGGAATACATGAACACTGAA.

This CDR3 reads CASSSYPRQGINHEQYF. The CDR3 bases that were read are TGTGCCAGCAGCTCGTACCCCAGACAGGGGATAAATCACGAG. The J gene is TRBJ2-7, the V gene TRBV14; 8 bases are a match to TRBD1. The read halts 3 residues ahead of the CDR3 end, with the missing end drawn from the germline J gene. Germline lookup yields CDR1 SGHDN and CDR2 FVKESK. Losses at the gene ends were 5 bases for V and 5 bases for J; bases not matched to a gene: 17. This CDR3 has 17 amino acids.

The covered CDR3 bases are TGCAGTGCTACCGGGACAGGGGACTACGAG. Protein: CSATGTGDYE. The full CDR3 protein is CSATGTGDYEQYF. The rearrangement links TRBV20-1 to TRBJ2-7; 10 nucleotides match TRBD1. The observed sequence ends 3 residues before the CDR3 terminus, with the missing tail filled in from the germline J gene. CDR1 is DFQATT and CDR2 is SNEGSKA in the germline V gene (reference sequence). J was trimmed by 3 bases and V by 4 bases; bases with no gene match: 3. The CDR3 covers 13 residues.

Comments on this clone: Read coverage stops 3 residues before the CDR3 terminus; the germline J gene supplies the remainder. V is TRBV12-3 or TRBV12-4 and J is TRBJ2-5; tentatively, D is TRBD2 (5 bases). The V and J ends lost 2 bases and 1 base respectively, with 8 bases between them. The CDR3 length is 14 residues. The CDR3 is CASSLLAGQETQYF. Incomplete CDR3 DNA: TGTGCCAGCAGTTTACTCGCGGGCCAAGAGACC.

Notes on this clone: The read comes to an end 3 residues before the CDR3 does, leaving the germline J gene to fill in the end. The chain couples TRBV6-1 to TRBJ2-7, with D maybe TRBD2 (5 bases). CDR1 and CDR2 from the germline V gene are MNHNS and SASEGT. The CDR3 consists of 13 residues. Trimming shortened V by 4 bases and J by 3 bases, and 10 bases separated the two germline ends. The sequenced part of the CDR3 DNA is TGTGCCAGCAGTGCCGACGGGGTCTACGAG. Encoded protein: CASSADGVYE. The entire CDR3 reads CASSADGVYEQYF.

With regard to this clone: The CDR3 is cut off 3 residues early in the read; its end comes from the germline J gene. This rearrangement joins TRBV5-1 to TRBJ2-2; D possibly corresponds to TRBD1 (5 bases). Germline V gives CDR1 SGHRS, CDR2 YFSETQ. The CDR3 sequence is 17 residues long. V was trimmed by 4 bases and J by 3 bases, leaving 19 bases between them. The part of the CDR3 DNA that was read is TGCGCCAGCAGCCCACCCCGCCTGGGCAGGGACACCGGGGAG. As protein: CASSPPRLGRDTGE. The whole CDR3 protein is CASSPPRLGRDTGELFF.

The DNA read from the CDR3 is TGTGCCACTACCTTAAGACAAAGTAATGAAAAA. Translated, it gives CATTLRQSNEK. The whole CDR3 protein is CATTLRQSNEKLFF. The chain has TRBV7-3 and TRBJ1-4; D is uncertain. The CDR3 end is not reached by the read, which stops 3 residues before it; the germline J gene fills it in. The CDR3 length is 14 residues. The germline gives CDR1 SGHTA, CDR2 FQGTGA. V was pared by 10 bases and J by 4 bases, with 16 bases between.

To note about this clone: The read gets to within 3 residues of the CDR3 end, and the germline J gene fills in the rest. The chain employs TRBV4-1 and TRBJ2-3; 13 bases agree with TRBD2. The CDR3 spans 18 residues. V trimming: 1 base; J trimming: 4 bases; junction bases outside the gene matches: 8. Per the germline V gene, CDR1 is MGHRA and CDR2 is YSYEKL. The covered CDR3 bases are TGCGCCAGCAGCCAAGGAACCCTACTAGCGGGGGGGCCAGATACG. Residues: CASSQGTLLAGGPDT. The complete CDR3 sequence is CASSQGTLLAGGPDTQYF.

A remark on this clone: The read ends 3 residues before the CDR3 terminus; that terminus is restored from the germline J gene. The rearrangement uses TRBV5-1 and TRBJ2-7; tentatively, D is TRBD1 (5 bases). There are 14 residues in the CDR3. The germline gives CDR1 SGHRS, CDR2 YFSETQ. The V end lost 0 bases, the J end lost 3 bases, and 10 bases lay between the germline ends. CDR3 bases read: TGCGCCAGCAGCTTGGAGGGGCGCCTCTACGAG. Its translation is CASSLEGRLYE. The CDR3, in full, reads CASSLEGRLYEQYF. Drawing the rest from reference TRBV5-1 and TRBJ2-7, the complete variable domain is KAGVTQTPRYLIKTRGQQVTLSCSPISGHRSVSWYQQTPGQGLQFLFEYFSETQRNKGNFPGRFSGRQFSNSRSEMNVSTLELGDSALYLCASSLEGRLYEQYFGPGTRLTVT.

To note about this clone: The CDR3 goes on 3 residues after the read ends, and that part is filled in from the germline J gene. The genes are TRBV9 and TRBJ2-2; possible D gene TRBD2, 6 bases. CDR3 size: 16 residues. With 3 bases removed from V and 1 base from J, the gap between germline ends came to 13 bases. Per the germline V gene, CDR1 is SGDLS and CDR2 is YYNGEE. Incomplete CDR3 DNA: TGTGCCAGCAGCGAGGTTAGCGGATTGAACACCGGGGAG. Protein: CASSEVSGLNTGE. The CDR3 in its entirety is CASSEVSGLNTGELFF.

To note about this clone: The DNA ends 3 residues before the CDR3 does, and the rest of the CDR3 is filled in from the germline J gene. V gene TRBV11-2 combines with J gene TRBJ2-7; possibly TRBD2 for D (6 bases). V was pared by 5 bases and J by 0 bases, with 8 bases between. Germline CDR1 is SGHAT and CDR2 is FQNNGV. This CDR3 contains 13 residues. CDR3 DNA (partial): TGTGCCAGCAGCCTCGGGGGCTCCTACGAG. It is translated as CASSLGGSYE. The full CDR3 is CASSLGGSYEQYF.

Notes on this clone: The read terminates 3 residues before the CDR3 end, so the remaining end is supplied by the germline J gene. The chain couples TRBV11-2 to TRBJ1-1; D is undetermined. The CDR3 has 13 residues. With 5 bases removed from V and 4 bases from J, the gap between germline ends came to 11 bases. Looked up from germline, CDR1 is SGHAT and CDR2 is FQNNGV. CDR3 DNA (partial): TGTGCCAGCAGCGCGGGCCCTAGCACTGAA. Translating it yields CASSAGPSTE. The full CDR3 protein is CASSAGPSTEAFF.

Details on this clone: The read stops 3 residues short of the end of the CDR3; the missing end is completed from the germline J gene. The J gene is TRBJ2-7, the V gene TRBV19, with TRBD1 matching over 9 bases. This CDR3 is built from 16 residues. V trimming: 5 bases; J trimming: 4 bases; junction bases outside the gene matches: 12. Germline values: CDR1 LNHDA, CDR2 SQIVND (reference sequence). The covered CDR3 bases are TGTGCCAGTAGTGTTACCGGGACAGGGATAACTTACGAG. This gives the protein CASSVTGTGITYE. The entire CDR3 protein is CASSVTGTGITYEQYF. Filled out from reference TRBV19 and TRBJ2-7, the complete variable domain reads DGGITQSPKYLFRKEGQNVTLSCEQNLNHDAMYWYRQDPGQGLRLIYYSQIVNDFQKGDIAEGYSVSREKKESFPLTVTSAQKNPTAFYLCASSVTGTGITYEQYFGPGTRLTVT.

Incomplete CDR3 DNA: TGTGCCAGCAGTGAATCCAGGGGGAGAGGCGAG. It codes for CASSESRGRGE. The full CDR3 reads CASSESRGRGEQYF. The chain has TRBV2 and TRBJ2-7, with 7 bases aligning to TRBD1. Sequencing ends 3 residues short of the CDR3 end; the germline J gene provides the rest. This CDR3 spans 14 amino acids. V dropped 2 bases and J dropped 6; count of bases not matched to a gene: 7. Germline CDR1 SNHLY, CDR2 FYNNEI.